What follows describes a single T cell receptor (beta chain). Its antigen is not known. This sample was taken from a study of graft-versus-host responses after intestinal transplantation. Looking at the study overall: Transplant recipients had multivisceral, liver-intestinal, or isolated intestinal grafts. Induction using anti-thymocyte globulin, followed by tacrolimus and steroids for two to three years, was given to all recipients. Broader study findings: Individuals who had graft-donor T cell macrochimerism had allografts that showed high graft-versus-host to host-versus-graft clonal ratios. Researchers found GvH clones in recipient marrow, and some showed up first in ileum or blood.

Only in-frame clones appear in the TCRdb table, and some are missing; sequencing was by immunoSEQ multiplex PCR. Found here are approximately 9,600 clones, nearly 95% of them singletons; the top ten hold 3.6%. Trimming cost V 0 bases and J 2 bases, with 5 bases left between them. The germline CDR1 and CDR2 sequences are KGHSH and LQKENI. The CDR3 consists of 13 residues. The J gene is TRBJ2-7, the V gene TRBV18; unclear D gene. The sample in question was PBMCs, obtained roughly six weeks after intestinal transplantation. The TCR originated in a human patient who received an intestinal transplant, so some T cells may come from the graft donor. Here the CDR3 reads CASSPPDAYEQYF. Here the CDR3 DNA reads TGTGCCAGCTCACCACCGGACGCCTACGAGCAGTACTTC.